This T cell receptor (beta chain) was retrieved from a study of T cell repertoires in cytomegalovirus infection. In TCRdb, the reads were re-called with MiXCR into one record per CDR3 protein. Here the sample spans around 320,000 distinct CDR3 sequences, approximately 9.5% being singletons. Trimming shortened V by 5 bases and J by 7 bases, and 8 bases separated the two germline ends. CDR1 and CDR2 from the germline V gene are MNHNY and SVGAGI (reference sequence). The CDR3 is made up of 12 amino acids. This clonotype was recorded a few times. The sequenced sample consisted of PBMCs. The sequence came from a human donor in good health (CMV status not recorded). Some clones in this sample may be carry-over from other donors' samples. The V and J genes are TRBV6-6 and TRBJ2-2, with D uncertain. The CDR3, as DNA: TGTGCCAGCAGTCAACCGGTCGGGGAGCTGTTTTTT. Translated: CASSQPVGELFF.